This TCR beta chain was captured in a study of blood T cell repertoires in COVID-19. The wider study: Whether acute or convalescent, the COVID-19 samples came from the United States, Italy and Spain. T cells, B-cell-depleted T cells, or PBMCs supplied cDNA or gDNA.

In the authors' methods: Using reference gene primer amplification, nucleated cell counts were estimated. The table came from immunoSEQ multiplex PCR; TCRdb's copy has only in-frame clones and leaves some out. That table is the source of V, J and clone size, and D and trimming were worked out from the DNA. The table lists about 240,000 clones, approximately 90% of them singletons. Membership in each cohort depended on participant-reported clinical history. V was shortened by 0 bases and J by 12 bases, with 11 bases between the two germline ends. The germline gives CDR1 KGHDR, CDR2 SFDVKD. This CDR3 has 13 residues.

The genes are TRBV24-1 and TRBJ2-1; D is perhaps TRBD1 (5 bases). Sequencing input: PBMCs or T cells enriched from blood (not recorded which). The receptor was isolated from a man aged 35 to 55 who had recovered from COVID-19. The DNA for the CDR3 is TGTGCCACCAGTGATTTGAGGGGCGGCGGGCAGTTCTTC. Translating it yields CATSDLRGGGQFF.